These 19 T cell receptor beta chains were sequenced from one sample in a study of T cell clonality in common variable immunodeficiency. Profiling relied on immunoSEQ multiplex PCR, and the TCRdb table lists in-frame clones only, not all of them. The sample is made up of roughly 50,000 clones, none counted only once. Specimen: peripheral blood mononuclear cells. The receptors were gathered from a person aged 18 to 75 in good health.

Comments on this clone: The read comes to an end 3 residues before the CDR3 does, leaving the germline J gene to fill in the end. This chain uses TRBV5-5 with TRBJ2-7; the match to TRBD1 covers 7 bases. V shed 4 bases, J shed 3 bases, and the junction held 7 bases outside the gene matches. Germline CDR1 and CDR2: SGHKS and YYEKEE (reference sequence). The CDR3 is 14 amino acids. The sequenced CDR3 bases are TGTGCCAGCAGCGGAACGGGACAGTACTACGAG. It encodes CASSGTGQYYE. The full CDR3 sequence reads CASSGTGQYYEQYF.

Partial CDR3 DNA: TGTGCCAGCTCAGGGCCCGAGAACACTGAA. This translates into CASSGPENTE. Given in full, the CDR3 is CASSGPENTEAFF. V is TRBV18 and J is TRBJ1-1; D not certain. The CDR3 goes on 3 residues after the read ends, and that part is filled in from the germline J gene. This CDR3 region has 13 residues. V was shortened by 5 bases and J by 1 base, with 8 bases between the two germline ends. Germline loops: CDR1 KGHSH, CDR2 LQKENI. The full variable domain, with the rest looked up from reference TRBV18 and TRBJ1-1, is NAGVMQNPRHLVRRRGQEARLRCSPMKGHSHVYWYRQLPEEGLKFMVYLQKENIIDESGMPKERFSAEFPKEGPSILRIQQVVRGDSAAYFCASSGPENTEAFFGQGTRLTVV.

This clone was detected ten times or more. The CDR3 goes on 3 residues after the read ends, and that part is filled in from the germline J gene. The chain combines TRBV29-1 with TRBJ2-7, with 8 bases fitting TRBD2. Germline lookup yields CDR1 SQVTM and CDR2 ANQGSEA. V dropped 4 bases and J dropped 4; count of bases not matched to a gene: 6. This CDR3 has 13 amino acids. The CDR3 DNA, read in part, is TGCAGCGTTGGGGGGACTAGTCTTTACGAG. Translation: CSVGGTSLYE. The whole CDR3 sequence is CSVGGTSLYEQYF.

This clone was observed many times. The read ends 3 residues before the CDR3 terminus; that terminus is restored from the germline J gene. The rearrangement uses TRBV29-1 and TRBJ2-1; D unresolved. V shed 7 bases and J shed 4 bases, with 5 bases lying between them. There are 10 residues in the CDR3. Germline V lookup: CDR1 SQVTM, CDR2 ANQGSEA. The CDR3 sequence: CSGLYNEQFF. The CDR3 bases that were read are TGCAGCGGACTTTACAATGAG.

This clone was recorded many times. The read ends 3 residues shy of where the CDR3 ends; the end is completed using the germline J gene. The genes are TRBV18 and TRBJ2-7; possible D gene TRBD1, 5 bases. Germline CDR1 reads KGHSH; CDR2 reads LQKENI. The CDR3 is 16 residues long. Between the trimmed V and J ends, which lost 1 base and 0 bases, there was a span of 13 bases. The DNA read from the CDR3 is TGTGCCAGCTCACCACTAGGACAAATTGCCTCCTACGAG. It is translated as CASSPLGQIASYE. The full CDR3 reads CASSPLGQIASYEQYF.

This clone occurred many times. The read ends 3 residues shy of where the CDR3 ends; the end is completed using the germline J gene. The chain joins TRBV5-1 to TRBJ1-1, with a tentative D call TRBD1 (6 bases). The CDR3 spans 15 residues. V gave up 3 bases and J gave up 3 bases, with 15 bases separating them. Germline assignment: CDR1 SGHRS and CDR2 YFSETQ. CDR3: CASSSTVTGYTEAFF. Partial CDR3 DNA: TGCGCCAGCAGCTCGACAGTGACAGGTTACACTGAA.

This clone has ten or more counts. Coverage ceases 3 residues before the CDR3 finishes, and the germline J gene fills in the end. This sequence joins TRBV11-2 and TRBJ2-7, with D possibly matching TRBD1 (6 bases). V lost 5 bases and J 2 bases, leaving 13 bases between the germline ends. This CDR3 contains 14 residues. Germline CDR1 is SGHAT and CDR2 is FQNNGV. CDR3 sequence: CASSSWTAPYEQYF. The CDR3 DNA, read in part, is TGTGCCAGCAGCAGTTGGACAGCTCCCTACGAG.

This clone was seen many times. Sequencing ends 3 residues short of the CDR3 end; the germline J gene provides the rest. The genes are TRBV20-1 and TRBJ2-3; 8 positions match TRBD2. Germline V gene data show CDR1 as DFQATT and CDR2 as SNEGSKA (reference sequence). The CDR3 extends over 14 amino acids. The covered CDR3 bases are TGCAGTGCTAGACCGGGACTAGGAACTGGTGCG. Protein: CSARPGLGTGA. The CDR3 in its entirety is CSARPGLGTGAQYF.

This clone was found a few times. The read ends 3 residues shy of where the CDR3 ends; the end is completed using the germline J gene. The chain uses TRBV13 and TRBJ1-1; 12 bases are a match to TRBD1. The CDR3 sequence is 14 residues long. In germline, CDR1 is PRHDT, CDR2 FYEKMQ (reference sequence). The V gene end was trimmed by 5 bases and the J gene end by 6 bases; junction bases not matched to a gene: 4. The CDR3 spells CASSPRDRGPEAFF. The DNA read from the CDR3 is TGTGCCAGCAGCCCCCGGGACAGGGGGCCTGAA.

This clone came up many times. The CDR3 extends 3 residues past the end of the read, so its final part is completed from the germline J gene. The V and J genes are TRBV7-9 and TRBJ2-7, with a tentative D call TRBD1 (6 bases). The germline CDR1 and CDR2 sequences are SEHNR and FQNEAQ (reference sequence). V lost 1 base, J lost 4 bases, and 11 bases lay in between. The CDR3 covers 14 residues. CDR3 DNA (partial): TGTGCCAGCAGCTTAGTTGGGGGCGCGTACGAG. This sequence encodes CASSLVGGAYE. The CDR3, in full, reads CASSLVGGAYEQYF.

This clone was detected ten times or more. The DNA ends 3 residues before the CDR3 does, and the rest of the CDR3 is filled in from the germline J gene. This sample also contains other DNA sequences that code for the same CDR3. The chain uses TRBV19 and TRBJ2-2, with D unclear. V lost 3 bases and J 7 bases, leaving 3 bases between the germline ends. CDR1 is LNHDA, CDR2 SQIVND, per germline (reference sequence). This CDR3 is built from 11 residues. CDR3 bases read: TGTGCCAGTAGTATTATCGGGGAG. This codes for CASSIIGE. The CDR3, in full, reads CASSIIGELFF.

This clone appeared many times. The read ends 3 residues early relative to the CDR3; the germline J gene fills the gap. The chain carries TRBV5-6 and TRBJ1-1; no definite D call. CDR1 and CDR2 from the germline V gene are SGHDT and YYEEEE. Trimming stripped 0 bases from V and 7 bases from J, with 7 bases between. The CDR3 totals 12 residues. The part of the CDR3 DNA that was read is TGTGCCAGCAGCTTGGGGCACTATGAA. Amino acid sequence: CASSLGHYE. The entire CDR3 is CASSLGHYEAFF. Drawing the rest from reference TRBV5-6 and TRBJ1-1, the complete variable domain is DAGVTQSPTHLIKTRGQQVTLRCSPKSGHDTVSWYQQALGQGPQFIFQYYEEEERQRGNFPDRFSGHQFPNYSSELNVNALLLGDSALYLCASSLGHYEAFFGQGTRLTVV.

In its sample, this clone was seen many times. The read terminates 3 residues before the CDR3 end, so the remaining end is supplied by the germline J gene. The chain uses TRBV18 and TRBJ2-1; D possibly corresponds to TRBD1 (5 bases). Trimming stripped 3 bases from V and 0 bases from J, with 9 bases between. The germline gives CDR1 KGHSH, CDR2 LQKENI. This CDR3 is built from 15 residues. CDR3: CASSPDSLSYNEQFF. The CDR3 DNA, read in part, is TGTGCCAGCTCACCCGACAGCCTCTCCTACAATGAG.

The table lists this clone with a few counts. The read falls 3 residues short of the CDR3 end, and the missing part is taken from the germline J gene. The chain couples TRBV13 to TRBJ1-3, with D hard to call. V was pared by 1 base and J by 0 bases, with 4 bases between. Germline-derived CDR1 and CDR2 are PRHDT and FYEKMQ (reference sequence). This CDR3 contains 14 residues. The CDR3 spells CASSLAGSGNTIYF. Partial CDR3 DNA: TGTGCCAGCAGCTTAGCAGGCTCTGGAAACACC.

The CDR3 sequence: CASSEVWGTGAGNTIYF. Partial CDR3 DNA: TGTGCCAGCAGTGAAGTCTGGGGGACAGGGGCTGGAAACACC. This chain uses TRBV6-1 with TRBJ1-3, with 10 positions matching TRBD1. The CDR3 end lies 3 residues beyond the end of the read and is filled in from the germline J gene. In germline, CDR1 is MNHNS, CDR2 SASEGT. This CDR3 contains 17 residues. Losses at the gene ends were 1 base for V and 2 bases for J; bases not matched to a gene: 5.

This clone was picked up many times. Coverage ceases 3 residues before the CDR3 finishes, and the germline J gene fills in the end. The rearrangement links TRBV20-1 to TRBJ2-7; tentative D call: TRBD2 (5 bases). V shed 6 bases and J shed 3 bases, with 18 bases lying between them. Per germline, CDR1 DFQATT and CDR2 SNEGSKA (reference sequence). This CDR3 spans 14 amino acids. The DNA read from the CDR3 is TGCAGTGCCCAGACGGACTCGGCCCACTACGAG. Amino acids: CSAQTDSAHYE. The complete CDR3 sequence is CSAQTDSAHYEQYF.

This clone was recorded a few times. The read stops 3 residues short of the end of the CDR3; the missing end is completed from the germline J gene. The chain is built from TRBV30 and TRBJ1-4; D gene unclear. The CDR3 is 16 residues long. Germline V gene data show CDR1 as GTSNPN and CDR2 as SVGIG (reference sequence). V gave up 2 bases and J gave up 0 bases, with 13 bases separating them. The CDR3 reads CAWSTTIRATNEKLFF. The part of the CDR3 DNA that was read is TGTGCCTGGAGTACCACTATACGAGCAACTAATGAAAAA. The whole variable domain, remainder taken from reference TRBV30 and TRBJ1-4, is SQTIHQWPATLVQPVGSPLSLECTVEGTSNPNLYWYRQAAGRGLQLLFYSVGIGQISSEVPQNLSASRPQDRQFILSSKKLLLSDSGFYLCAWSTTIRATNEKLFFGSGTQLSVL.

This clone has ten or more counts. The CDR3 loop reads CSAHDTGAPTDTQYF. The part of the CDR3 DNA that was read is TGCAGCGCACACGACACAGGGGCGCCCACAGATACG. The chain employs TRBV29-1 and TRBJ2-3; 7 bases line up with TRBD1. The CDR3 end lies 3 residues beyond the end of the read and is filled in from the germline J gene. J lost 2 bases, V lost 7 bases, and 12 bases had no gene match. The CDR3 sequence is 15 residues long. Germline V gene lookup returns CDR1 SQVTM and CDR2 ANQGSEA.

This clone was counted at least ten times. Sequencing ends 3 residues short of the CDR3 end; the germline J gene provides the rest. The rearrangement uses TRBV2 and TRBJ2-3; 9 bases align to TRBD2. The CDR3 loop spans 15 amino acids. The V and J ends lost 7 bases and 3 bases, in that order; junction bases with no gene match: 8. Germline CDR1 is SNHLY and CDR2 is FYNNEI. CDR3 loop: CASMGLAPTTDTQYF. The CDR3 bases that were read are TGTGCCAGCATGGGACTAGCTCCGACAACAGATACG.